This T cell receptor beta chain was profiled in a study of cytomegalovirus exposure and HLA in healthy donors. The CDR3 loop spans 14 amino acids. The germline V gene encodes CDR1 MRHNA and CDR2 SNTAGT. Trimming removed 0 bases from V and 8 bases from J; junction bases left unmatched: 4. A few counts support this clone. Its antigen is unidentified. Study-wide results and limits: Reportedly, diagnosis of cytomegalovirus status by the classifier showed high specificity and sensitivity.

The primer mix had 60 Vbeta and 13 Jbeta primers. TCRdb's copy holds only in-frame clones and misses some; the assay was immunoSEQ multiplex PCR. The sample records about 120,000 clones, about 10% being singletons. This TCR came from a woman aged 18-30 years in good health and CMV-seropositive. The specimen sequenced was PBMCs. This chain joins TRBV6-4 and TRBJ2-1; 7 nucleotides agree with TRBD2. The CDR3 DNA follows: TGTGCCAGCAGTGACTCCCCGGGACTACATGAGCAGTTCTTC. Amino acid sequence: CASSDSPGLHEQFF.